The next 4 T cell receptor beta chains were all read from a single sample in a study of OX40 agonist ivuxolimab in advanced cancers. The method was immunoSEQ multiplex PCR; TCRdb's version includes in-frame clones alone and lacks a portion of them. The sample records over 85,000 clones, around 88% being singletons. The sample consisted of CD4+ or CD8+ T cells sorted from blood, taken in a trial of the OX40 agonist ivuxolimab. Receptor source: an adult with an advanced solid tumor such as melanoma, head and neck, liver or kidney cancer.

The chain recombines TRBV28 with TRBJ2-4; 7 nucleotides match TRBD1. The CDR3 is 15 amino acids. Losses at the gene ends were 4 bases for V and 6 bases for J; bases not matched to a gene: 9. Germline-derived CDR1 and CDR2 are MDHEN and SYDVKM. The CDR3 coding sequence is TGTGCCAGCAGTTCCATCGCGGCAGGGGGAAACATTCAGTACTTC. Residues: CASSSIAAGGNIQYF.

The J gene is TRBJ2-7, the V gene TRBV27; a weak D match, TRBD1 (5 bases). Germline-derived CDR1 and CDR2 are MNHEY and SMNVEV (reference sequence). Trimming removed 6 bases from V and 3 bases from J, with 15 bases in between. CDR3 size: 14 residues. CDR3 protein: CASSLRRQYYEQYF. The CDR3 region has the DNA TGTGCCAGCAGCCTAAGAAGACAGTACTACGAGCAGTACTTC.

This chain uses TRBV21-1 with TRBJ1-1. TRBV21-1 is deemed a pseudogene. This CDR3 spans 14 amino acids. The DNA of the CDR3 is TGTGCCAGCACCCTGGAGAGGCCGGGGACTGAAGCTTTCTTT. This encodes CASTLERPGTEAFF.

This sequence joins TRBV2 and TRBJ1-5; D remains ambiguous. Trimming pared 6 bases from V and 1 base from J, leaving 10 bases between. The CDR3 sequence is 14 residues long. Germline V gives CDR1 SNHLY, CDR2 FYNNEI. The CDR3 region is CASSRSRSNQPQHF. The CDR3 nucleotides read TGTGCCAGCAGCCGATCTAGGAGCAATCAGCCCCAGCATTTT. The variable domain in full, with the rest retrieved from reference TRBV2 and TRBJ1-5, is EPEVTQTPSHQVTQMGQEVILRCVPISNHLYFYWYRQILGQKVEFLVSFYNNEISEKSEIFDDQFSVERPDGSNFTLKIRSTKLEDSAMYFCASSRSRSNQPQHFGDGTRLSIL.